This TCR beta chain comes out of a study of blood T cell repertoires in COVID-19. On the study more broadly: The samples span acute and convalescent COVID-19 from the United States, Italy and Spain. Nucleic acid was either cDNA or gDNA, and it came from T cells, B-cell-depleted T cells, or PBMCs.

The assay was immunoSEQ multiplex PCR, and TCRdb's table has in-frame clones only and misses some. The data show approximately 90,000 clones, 80% seen once. There are 14 residues in the CDR3. The germline gives CDR1 MGHRA, CDR2 YSYEKL. V was clipped by 1 base and J by 1 base, with 5 bases between them. This clonotype was sampled from a woman older than 75 with acute or convalescent COVID-19. The V call is TRBV4-1, the J call TRBJ2-1, with D possibly being TRBD2 (5 bases). The specimen was peripheral blood. The CDR3 DNA sequence: TGCGCCAGCAGCCAAGGAGGGTCCTACAATGAGCAGTTCTTC. This gives the protein CASSQGGSYNEQFF.